The entry below gives a single TCR beta chain sequence along with its context. Its antigen remains unknown. Compared with germline, one end of the junction differs, possibly owing to a read error. Together with a sample-barcoded 5' primer, a J-beta primer mix was included in a second PCR lasting about 6 to 11 cycles. MiXCR, applied by TCRdb to the 5' RACE reads, yields one record per CDR3 protein. The repertoire includes over 600,000 distinct CDR3 sequences, around 50% of them detected once, and less than 20% sits in the top ten. The source of the sample is a study of blood T cells in healthy people across ages. Overall study findings and caveats: Naive T cell percentage showed a strong correlation with TCR beta diversity. Both higher diversity and more naive CD4+ cells marked long-lived donors when set against aged donors.

Germline loops: CDR1 SGHRS, CDR2 YFSETQ. The CDR3 has 15 amino acids. Every donor contributed about 10 milliliters of peripheral blood by blood draw. The sequencing sample was made of blood. The receptor's source is a man older than 75 in good health. The chain couples TRBV5-1 to TRBJ2-1, with TRBD2 matching over 11 bases. CDR3 coding DNA: TGCGCCAGCAGCTCCGGGACTAGCGGCTACAGTGAGCAGTTCTTC. Residues: CASSSGTSGYSEQFF.